This TCR beta chain is from a study of cytomegalovirus exposure and HLA in healthy donors. Here immunoSEQ multiplex PCR was the method, and the copy in TCRdb shows in-frame clones only, minus some. The sample has some 84,000 clones; around 90% are singletons. Germline loops: CDR1 SEHNR, CDR2 FQNEAQ (reference sequence). CDR3 length equals 15 residues. The J segment lost 2 bases and the V segment lost 4 bases, leaving 8 bases of the junction unmatched. Sequencing used PBMCs. The rearrangement uses TRBV7-9 and TRBJ2-7; 7 nucleotides agree with TRBD2. The origin of this receptor is a young man in good health and CMV-seronegative. The CDR3 nucleotides are TGTGCCAGCAGCTCTACTAGCGATATTCCCTACGAGCAGTACTTC. Amino acids: CASSSTSDIPYEQYF.